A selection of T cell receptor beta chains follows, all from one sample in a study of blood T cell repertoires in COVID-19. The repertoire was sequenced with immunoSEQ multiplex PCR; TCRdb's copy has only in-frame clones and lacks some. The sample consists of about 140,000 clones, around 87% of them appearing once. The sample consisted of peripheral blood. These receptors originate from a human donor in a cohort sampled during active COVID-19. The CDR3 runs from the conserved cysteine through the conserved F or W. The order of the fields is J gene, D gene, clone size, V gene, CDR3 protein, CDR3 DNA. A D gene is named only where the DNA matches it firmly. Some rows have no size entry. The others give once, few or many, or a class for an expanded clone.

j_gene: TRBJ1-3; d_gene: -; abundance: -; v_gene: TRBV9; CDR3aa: CASSPGMVRGGNTIYF; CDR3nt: TGTGCCAGCAGCCCCGGGATGGTCAGGGGAGGAAACACCATATATTTT
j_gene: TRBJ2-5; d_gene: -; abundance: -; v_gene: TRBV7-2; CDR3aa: CASSLRQSSETQYF; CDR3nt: TGTGCCAGCAGCTTGCGACAGTCCTCAGAGACCCAGTACTTC
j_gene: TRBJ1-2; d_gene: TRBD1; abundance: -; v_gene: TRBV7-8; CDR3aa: CASSKETKGQGGPYTF; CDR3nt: TGTGCCAGCAGCAAAGAGACCAAGGGACAGGGGGGCCCCTACACCTTC
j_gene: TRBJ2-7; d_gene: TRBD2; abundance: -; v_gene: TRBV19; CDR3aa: CASRTSGDFRDEQYF; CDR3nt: TGTGCCAGTCGGACTAGCGGCGACTTTCGGGACGAGCAGTACTTC
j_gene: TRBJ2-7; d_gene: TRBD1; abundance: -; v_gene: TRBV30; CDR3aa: CAWSVRQGAGEQYF; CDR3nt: TGTGCCTGGAGTGTACGGCAGGGGGCTGGTGAGCAGTACTTC
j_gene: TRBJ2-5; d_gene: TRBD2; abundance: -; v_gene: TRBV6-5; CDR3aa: CASSYSYAGGLETQYF; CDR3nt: TGTGCCAGCAGTTACTCCTACGCGGGGGGTTTGGAGACCCAGTACTTC
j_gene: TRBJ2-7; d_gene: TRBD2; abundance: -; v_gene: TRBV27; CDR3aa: CASSLGLASSYEQYF; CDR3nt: TGTGCCAGCAGTTTGGGACTAGCGAGCTCCTACGAGCAGTACTTC
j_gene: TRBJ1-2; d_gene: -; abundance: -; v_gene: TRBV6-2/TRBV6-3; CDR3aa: CASSLEFNYGYTF; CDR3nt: TGTGCCAGCAGTCTAGAATTCAACTATGGCTACACCTTC
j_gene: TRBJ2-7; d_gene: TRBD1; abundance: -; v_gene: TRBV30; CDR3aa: CAWGRGPPYEQYF; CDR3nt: TGTGCCTGGGGCAGGGGGCCCCCCTACGAGCAGTACTTC
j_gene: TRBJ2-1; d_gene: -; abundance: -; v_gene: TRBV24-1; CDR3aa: CATSDLGGGTYNEQFF; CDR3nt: TGTGCCACCAGTGACTTAGGGGGTGGGACCTACAATGAGCAGTTCTTC
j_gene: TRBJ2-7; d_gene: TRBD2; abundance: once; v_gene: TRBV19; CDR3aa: CASSSASGSYEQYF; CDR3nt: TGTGCCAGTAGTTCGGCTAGCGGGTCCTACGAGCAGTACTTC
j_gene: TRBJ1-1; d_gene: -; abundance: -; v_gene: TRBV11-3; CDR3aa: CASSLDPGTEAFF; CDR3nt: TGTGCCAGCAGCTTAGATCCGGGGACTGAAGCTTTCTTT
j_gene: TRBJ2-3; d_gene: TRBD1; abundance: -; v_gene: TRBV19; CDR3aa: CASSTPGTGSTDTQYF; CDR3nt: TGTGCCAGTAGTACTCCCGGGACAGGAAGCACAGATACGCAGTATTTT
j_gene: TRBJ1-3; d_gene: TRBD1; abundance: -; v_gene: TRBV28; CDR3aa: CASSPRTGKKDTIYF; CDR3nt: TGTGCCAGCAGTCCCAGGACAGGGAAGAAGGACACCATATATTTT
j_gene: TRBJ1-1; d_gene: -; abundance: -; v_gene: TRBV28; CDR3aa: CASSFSRRGGRNMNTEAFF; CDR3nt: TGTGCCAGCAGTTTTAGTAGGCGGGGGGGCAGAAACATGAACACTGAAGCTTTCTTT
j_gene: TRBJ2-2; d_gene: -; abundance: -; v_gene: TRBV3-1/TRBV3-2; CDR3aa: CASSQSSTPNTGELFF; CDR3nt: TGTGCCAGCAGCCAATCGAGTACGCCGAACACCGGGGAGCTGTTTTTT
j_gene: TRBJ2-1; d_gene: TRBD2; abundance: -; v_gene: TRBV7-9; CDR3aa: CASSQYLAGLYNEQFF; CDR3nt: TGTGCCAGCAGCCAGTATCTAGCGGGACTCTACAATGAGCAGTTCTTC
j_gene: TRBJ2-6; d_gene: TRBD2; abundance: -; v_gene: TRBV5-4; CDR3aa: CASSPLAGGGANVLTF; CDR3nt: TGTGCCAGCAGCCCACTAGCGGGAGGTGGGGCCAACGTCCTGACTTTC
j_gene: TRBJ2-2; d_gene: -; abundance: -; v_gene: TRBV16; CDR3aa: CASSQTSGGPGELFF; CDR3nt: TGTGCCAGCAGCCAAACGTCTGGTGGGCCCGGGGAGCTGTTTTTT
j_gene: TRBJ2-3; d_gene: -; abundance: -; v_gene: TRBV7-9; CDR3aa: CASSPNRAGTQYF; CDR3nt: TGTGCCAGCAGCCCTAACAGGGCTGGTACGCAGTATTTT
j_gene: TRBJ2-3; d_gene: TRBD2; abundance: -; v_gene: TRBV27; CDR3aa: CASSLPRLAGDPDTQYF; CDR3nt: TGTGCCAGCAGTTTGCCTCGACTAGCGGGAGACCCAGATACGCAGTATTTT
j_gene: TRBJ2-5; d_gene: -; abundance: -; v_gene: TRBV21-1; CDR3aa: CASRAWRGRVQETQYF; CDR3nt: TGTGCCAGCAGAGCTTGGCGGGGGAGAGTCCAAGAGACCCAGTACTTC
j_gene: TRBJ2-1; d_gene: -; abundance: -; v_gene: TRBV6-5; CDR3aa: CASSYVGGSPSGEQFF; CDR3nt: TGTGCCAGCAGTTACGTTGGAGGAAGCCCCAGCGGTGAGCAGTTCTTC
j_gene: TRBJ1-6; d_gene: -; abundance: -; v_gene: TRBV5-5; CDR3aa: CASSLGRGWEADSPLHF; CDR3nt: TGTGCCAGCAGCTTGGGGAGGGGCTGGGAAGCAGATTCACCCCTCCACTTT
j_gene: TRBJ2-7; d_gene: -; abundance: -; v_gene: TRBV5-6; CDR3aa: CASSLAAGVYEQYF; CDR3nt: TGTGCCAGCAGCTTGGCAGCGGGCGTCTACGAGCAGTACTTC
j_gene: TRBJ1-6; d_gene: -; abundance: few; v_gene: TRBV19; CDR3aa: CASSPWPRVGNSPLHF; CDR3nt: TGTGCCAGTAGCCCTTGGCCCCGGGTAGGAAATTCACCCCTCCACTTT
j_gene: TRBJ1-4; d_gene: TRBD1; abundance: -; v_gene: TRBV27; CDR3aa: CASSPSFEGAEKLFF; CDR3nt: TGTGCCAGCAGTCCCTCGTTCGAGGGGGCCGAAAAACTGTTTTTT
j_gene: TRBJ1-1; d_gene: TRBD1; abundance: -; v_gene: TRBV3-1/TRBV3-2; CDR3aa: CASSHTGEVFNTEAFF; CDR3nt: TGTGCCAGCAGCCATACAGGGGAGGTTTTTAACACTGAAGCTTTCTTT
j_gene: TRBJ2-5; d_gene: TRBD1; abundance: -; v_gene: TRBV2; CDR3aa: CASSVRDRGEETQYF; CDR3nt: TGTGCCAGCAGTGTCCGGGACAGGGGGGAAGAGACCCAGTACTTC
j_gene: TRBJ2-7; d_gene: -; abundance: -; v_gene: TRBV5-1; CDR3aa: CASSLDFYEQYF; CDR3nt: TGCGCCAGCAGCCTGGACTTCTACGAGCAGTACTTC
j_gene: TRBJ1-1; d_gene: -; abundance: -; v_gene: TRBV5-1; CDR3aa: CASSEGLAEAFF; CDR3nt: TGCGCCAGCAGCGAGGGACTCGCTGAAGCTTTCTTT
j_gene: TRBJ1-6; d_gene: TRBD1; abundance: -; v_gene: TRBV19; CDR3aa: CASSAAGTGKSVHF; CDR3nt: TGTGCCAGTAGTGCGGCCGGGACAGGCAAATCCGTCCACTTT
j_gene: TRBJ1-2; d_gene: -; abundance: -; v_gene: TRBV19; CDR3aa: CASSSIQGVDYGYTF; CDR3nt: TGTGCCAGTAGTTCTATACAGGGAGTCGACTATGGCTACACCTTC
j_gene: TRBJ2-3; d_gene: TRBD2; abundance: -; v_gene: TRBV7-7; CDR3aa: CASSLGLAGGTDTQYF; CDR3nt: TGTGCTAGCAGCTTAGGACTAGCGGGGGGCACAGATACGCAGTATTTT
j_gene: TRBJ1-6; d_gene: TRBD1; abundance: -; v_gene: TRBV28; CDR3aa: CASVAGQDNSPLHF; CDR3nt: TGTGCCAGCGTGGCGGGACAGGATAATTCACCCCTCCACTTT
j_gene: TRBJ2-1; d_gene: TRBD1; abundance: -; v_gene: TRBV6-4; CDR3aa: CASSGQGAPTSEQFF; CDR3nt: TGTGCCAGCAGTGGACAGGGGGCGCCGACCAGTGAGCAGTTCTTC
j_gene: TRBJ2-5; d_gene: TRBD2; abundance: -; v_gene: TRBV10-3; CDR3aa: CAISGTGGIIETQYF; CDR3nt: TGTGCCATCAGCGGGACCGGGGGGATAATTGAGACCCAGTACTTC
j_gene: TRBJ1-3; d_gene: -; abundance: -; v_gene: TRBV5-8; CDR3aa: CASSRAGEPGNTIYF; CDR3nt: TGTGCCAGCAGCCGAGCGGGAGAACCTGGAAACACCATATATTTT
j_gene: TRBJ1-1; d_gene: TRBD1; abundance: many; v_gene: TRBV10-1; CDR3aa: CASERTIHGTVDRENTEAFF; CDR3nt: TGCGCCAGCGAGCGTACGATCCATGGGACAGTGGACAGGGAGAACACTGAAGCTTTCTTT
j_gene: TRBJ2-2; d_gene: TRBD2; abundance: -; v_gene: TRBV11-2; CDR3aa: CASSWGLAGRNTGELFF; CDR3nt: TGTGCCAGCAGCTGGGGACTAGCGGGACGGAACACCGGGGAGCTGTTTTTT
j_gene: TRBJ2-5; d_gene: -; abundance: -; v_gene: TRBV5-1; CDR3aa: CASSLAHSRETQYF; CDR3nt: TGCGCCAGCAGCTTGGCGCATTCTAGGGAGACCCAGTACTTC
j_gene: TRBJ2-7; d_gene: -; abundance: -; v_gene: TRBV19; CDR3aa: CASRMRQPQQNYEQYF; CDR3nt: TGTGCCAGTAGGATGAGACAGCCACAACAAAACTACGAGCAGTACTTC
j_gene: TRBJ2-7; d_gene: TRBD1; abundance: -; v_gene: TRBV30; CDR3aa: CAWSFHQGAFSSYEQYF; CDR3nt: TGTGCCTGGAGTTTCCATCAGGGGGCCTTTAGCTCCTACGAGCAGTACTTC